Shown below are 30 T cell receptor beta chains from a single sample sequenced in a study of breast tumors, draining lymph nodes, adjacent tissues. TCRdb redid the calling of the multiplex PCR reads with MiXCR, one entry per CDR3 protein. The sample lists some 170,000 distinct CDR3 sequences, about 34% seen once, with over 3.5% in the top ten. The lymph nodes were axillary draining lymph nodes from breast cancer patients. The specimen was axillary lymph node tissue. These receptor sequences come from a female donor with breast cancer. Some clones in this sample may be carry-over from other donors' samples.

The sample holds a few counts of this clonotype. The chain combines TRBV27 with TRBJ2-1; D remains ambiguous. The germline gives CDR1 MNHEY, CDR2 SMNVEV (reference sequence). V was trimmed by 4 bases and J by 2 bases, leaving 15 bases between them. CDR3 length: 16 residues. This CDR3 reads CASSSQTQPTYNEQFF. As DNA, the CDR3 is TGTGCCAGCAGTTCTCAGACCCAACCCACCTACAATGAGCAGTTCTTC.

This clonotype was observed a single time. A junction boundary mismatches the germline segment, possibly from a read error. This rearrangement joins TRBV4-3 to TRBJ2-4, with a possible D match to TRBD2 (5 bases). The CDR3 consists of 16 residues. The germline CDR1 and CDR2 sequences are LGHNA and YSLEER. DNA for the CDR3: TGCGCCAGCAGCCATCGCTTGAGGGAAGCCAAAAACACTCAGTACTTC. It yields the protein CASSHRLREAKNTQYF.

This clonotype was seen many times. The genes are TRBV5-1 and TRBJ2-2, with D maybe TRBD1 (6 bases). Germline assignment: CDR1 SGHRS and CDR2 YFSETQ. The V end was cut by 1 base, the J end by 4 bases, with 17 bases between. The CDR3 contains 17 residues. The CDR3 nucleotides are TGCGCCAGCAGCTTGCCGAGCAGGGGACAAGGCACCGGGGAGCTGTTTTTT. Residues: CASSLPSRGQGTGELFF.

This clonotype was seen at least ten times. The genes are TRBV7-2 and TRBJ1-2; no firm D call. CDR1 is SGHTA, CDR2 FQGNSA, per germline. CDR3 length: 13 amino acids. Trimming took off 4 bases at V and 6 bases at J, with 12 bases between the two ends. The CDR3 nucleotides are TGTGCCAGCAGCTCACAGCCGACTAATGGCTACACCTTC. Its translation is CASSSQPTNGYTF.

About this clonotype: A much larger clone is a single base away; this may be a read error. No conserved phenylalanine or tryptophan ends this CDR3, so it is likely a read error. The DNA is left out, because the CDR3 cannot be placed on it with certainty; the CDR3 is given as TCRdb lists it. The rearrangement links TRBV7-9 to TRBJ1-4. Counting both end residues, the CDR3 totals 15 amino acids. The germline gives CDR1 SEHNR, CDR2 FQNEAQ (reference sequence). The CDR3 loop reads CASSLGGRGHEKLLL.

This clonotype was seen many times. This sequence joins TRBV5-1 and TRBJ2-1, with D possibly being TRBD1 (6 bases). This CDR3 contains 17 residues. The germline V gene has CDR1 SGHRS and CDR2 YFSETQ. Trimming shortened V by 0 bases and J by 6 bases, and 19 bases separated the two germline ends. The CDR3 region has the DNA TGCGCCAGCAGCTTGGGCCTGGTAGGGGGTCGGGGCAATGAGCAGTTCTTC. Protein: CASSLGLVGGRGNEQFF.

This clonotype has ten or more counts. This chain links TRBV20-1 with TRBJ1-5, with 7 bases matching TRBD1. Germline V CDR1 and CDR2: DFQATT, SNEGSKA (reference sequence). The CDR3 spans 16 residues. The V and J ends lost 3 bases and 7 bases, in that order; junction bases with no gene match: 15. The CDR3 nucleotides are TGCAGTGCTAGGACGCTCAGGGGGGGCTATCCGCAGCCCCAGCATTTT. This translates into CSARTLRGGYPQPQHF.

This clonotype has ten or more counts. The rearrangement uses TRBV20-1 and TRBJ1-6; 8 bases line up with TRBD1. Germline assignment: CDR1 DFQATT and CDR2 SNEGSKA (reference sequence). This CDR3 comprises 15 residues. Trimming took 5 bases from V and 4 from J; bases not matched to a gene: 7. The CDR3 protein is CSADTRTGYNSPLHF. The DNA for the CDR3 is TGCAGTGCTGATACTAGGACAGGGTATAATTCACCCCTCCACTTT.

This clonotype has a count of ten or more. The chain is built from TRBV7-6 and TRBJ2-3; D remains unclear. The V gene's germline CDR1 is SGHVS and CDR2 FNYEAQ. The V end lost 5 bases, the J end lost 6 bases, and 9 bases lay between the germline ends. The CDR3 length is 12 residues. This CDR3 reads CASSQVGDTQYF. In DNA, the CDR3 is TGTGCCAGCAGCCAGGTGGGGGATACGCAGTATTTT. The entire variable domain, with the rest obtained from reference TRBV7-6 and TRBJ2-3, is as follows: GAGVSQSPRYKVTKRGQDVALRCDPISGHVSLYWYRQALGQGPEFLTYFNYEAQQDKSGLPNDRFSAERPEGSISTLTIQRTEQRDSAMYRCASSQVGDTQYFGPGTRLTVL.

The chain recombines TRBV20-1 with TRBJ2-2; no clear D gene. Germline CDR1 is DFQATT and CDR2 is SNEGSKA (reference sequence). CDR3 length: 15 amino acids. V shed 1 base and J shed 7 bases, with 16 bases lying between them. The CDR3 coding sequence is TGCAGTGCTAGAGGCTTTTTGCGTGGTGGCGGGGAGCTGTTTTTT. Translated, it gives CSARGFLRGGGELFF.

Concerning this clonotype: The CDR3 does not close with the conserved phenylalanine or tryptophan, likely indicating a read error. No DNA is shown, since the ends of the CDR3 on it are uncertain; the CDR3 is the one TCRdb lists. The chain joins TRBV6-1 to TRBJ2-7; TRBD1 is the table's D call, not checked against the DNA. Looked up from germline, CDR1 is MNHNS and CDR2 is SASEGT. The CDR3 length equals 11 residues, ends included. CDR3 sequence reads: CARDIPTSSTS.

This clonotype was counted ten times or more. This chain uses TRBV2 with TRBJ1-5; 12 bases align to TRBD1. The germline V gene has CDR1 SNHLY and CDR2 FYNNEI. Trimming took 8 bases from V and 7 from J; bases not matched to a gene: 3. The CDR3 spans 13 residues. CDR3 sequence: CASAGTGGQPQHF. CDR3 nucleotides: TGTGCCAGCGCCGGGACAGGGGGCCAGCCCCAGCATTTT.

This clonotype has at least ten counts. For the CDR3, the DNA is TGCGCCAGCAGTGACCCGCAGGGGGGCTCCTACGAGCAGTACTTC. This sequence encodes CASSDPQGGSYEQYF. V is TRBV10-2 and J is TRBJ2-7, with D tentatively TRBD1 (7 bases). The CDR3 covers 15 residues. V lost 3 bases, J lost 0 bases, and 12 bases lay in between. CDR1 and CDR2 from the germline V gene are WSHSY and SAAADI.

This clonotype was detected many times. V gene TRBV7-6 combines with J gene TRBJ2-7, with 9 bases lining up with TRBD1. Per germline, CDR1 SGHVS and CDR2 FNYEAQ. Unmatched junction bases numbered 10, after V lost 5 bases and J lost 2 bases. This CDR3 has 16 amino acids. CDR3 protein: CASSHTGGEAAYEQYF. In nucleotides, the CDR3 is TGTGCCAGCAGCCACACAGGGGGCGAGGCTGCCTACGAGCAGTACTTC.

With regard to this clonotype: Because the CDR3's place on the DNA is in doubt, the DNA is left out and the CDR3 is given as listed by TCRdb. The chain couples TRBV2 to TRBJ2-5; the listed D gene, TRBD2, was not tested against the DNA. CDR1 SNHLY and CDR2 FYNNEI come from the germline V gene. The CDR3 has 17 residues if both end residues are counted. CDR3 sequence reads: CACSASDTSGGQETQYF.

This clonotype was observed at least ten times. The chain links TRBV24-1 to TRBJ2-1; 7 bases agree with TRBD1. J lost 9 bases, V lost 5 bases, and 6 bases had no gene match. The CDR3 is made up of 13 amino acids. CDR1 and CDR2 from the germline V gene are KGHDR and SFDVKD. The CDR3 DNA follows: TGTGCCACCAGTGGCAAAACAGGGGTTGAGCAGTTCTTC. This gives the protein CATSGKTGVEQFF.

The chain couples TRBV24-1 to TRBJ1-2; D is uncertain. The germline V and J ends were trimmed by 1 base and 1 base, with 6 bases remaining between them. The germline gives CDR1 KGHDR, CDR2 SFDVKD. CDR3 length: 14 amino acids. The CDR3 DNA is TGTGCCACCAGTGATTTCGGCAGTAACTATGGCTACACCTTC. Translating it yields CATSDFGSNYGYTF.

The gene calls are TRBV20-1 and TRBJ2-7; 9 bases map to TRBD1. Per germline, CDR1 DFQATT and CDR2 SNEGSKA (reference sequence). This CDR3 has 14 residues. Unmatched junction bases numbered 5, after V lost 4 bases and J lost 1 base. CDR3 sequence reads: CSANPGTGSYEQYF. The DNA of the CDR3 is TGCAGTGCTAATCCCGGGACAGGGTCCTACGAGCAGTACTTC.

This clonotype was seen repeatedly, ten times or more. The CDR3, as DNA: TGTGCCAGCAGCCAAAGCGGGGGGCCTGCAGATACGCAGTATTTT. Encoded protein: CASSQSGGPADTQYF. J is TRBJ2-3 and V is TRBV6-6; 9 bases map to TRBD2. J lost 4 bases, V lost 6 bases, and 8 bases had no gene match. CDR3 length: 15 residues. Looked up from germline, CDR1 is MNHNY and CDR2 is SVGAGI (reference sequence).

This sequence joins TRBV7-9 and TRBJ2-6; D is unclear. V was trimmed by 4 bases and J by 3 bases, leaving 7 bases between them. The CDR3 loop spans 14 amino acids. CDR1 and CDR2 from the germline V gene are SEHNR and FQNEAQ (reference sequence). The CDR3 nucleotides read TGTGCCAGCAGCTCTATTATTGGGGCCAACGTCCTGACTTTC. It translates to CASSSIIGANVLTF. The whole variable domain, remainder taken from reference TRBV7-9 and TRBJ2-6, is DTGVSQNPRHKITKRGQNVTFRCDPISEHNRLYWYRQTLGQGPEFLTYFQNEAQLEKSRLLSDRFSAERPKGSFSTLEIQRTEQGDSAMYLCASSSIIGANVLTFGAGSRLTVL.

A remark on this clonotype: Relative to the germline gene, one junction end is altered; a read error may explain this. The J gene is TRBJ1-4, the V gene TRBV7-2; weak D call: TRBD1 (6 bases). CDR3 length: 13 residues. Per germline, CDR1 SGHTA and CDR2 FQGNSA. CDR3: CAGSLRDMGKPFF. CDR3 in DNA: TGTGCCGGCAGCTTACGGGACATGGGGAAACCGTTTTTT.

As concerns this clonotype: A read error may explain this, as a much larger clone is one base away. The chain links TRBV20-1 to TRBJ2-1; D ambiguous. This CDR3 has 15 residues. Trimming took 3 bases from V and 8 from J, leaving 20 bases between them. Germline values: CDR1 DFQATT, CDR2 SNEGSKA (reference sequence). The CDR3 sequence is CSARIGSWDADEQFF. The CDR3 DNA reads as TGCAGTGCTAGGATCGGCAGCTGGGATGCCGATGAGCAGTTCTTC.

This clonotype has only a few counts. The V gene is TRBV29-1, the J gene TRBJ1-1, with no clear D. Germline CDR1 is SQVTM and CDR2 is ANQGSEA. Trimming took off 7 bases at V and 2 bases at J, with 8 bases between the two ends. The CDR3 has 11 amino acids. The CDR3 is CSGLDNTEAFF. The CDR3 DNA sequence: TGCAGCGGCCTCGACAACACTGAAGCTTTCTTT. Full variable domain (missing parts from reference TRBV29-1 and TRBJ1-1): SAVISQKPSRDICQRGTSLTIQCQVDSQVTMMFWYRQQPGQSLTLIATANQGSEATYESGFVIDKFPISRPNLTFSTLTVSNMSPEDSSIYLCSGLDNTEAFFGQGTRLTVV.

This clonotype was counted ten times or more. The V and J genes are TRBV20-1 and TRBJ2-1; 8 nucleotides match TRBD2. Germline V gives CDR1 DFQATT, CDR2 SNEGSKA (reference sequence). With V trimmed by 1 base and J by 12 bases, 14 bases remained unmatched. This CDR3 is built from 15 residues. The CDR3 loop reads CSARVSGSPRMGQFF. CDR3 in DNA: TGCAGTGCTAGAGTGAGCGGGAGCCCCCGCATGGGGCAGTTCTTC.

The chain employs TRBV6-5 and TRBJ1-1, with a tentative D call TRBD1 (5 bases). CDR1 and CDR2 from the germline V gene are MNHEY and SVGAGI. Deletions cut 3 bases from V and 0 bases from J, with 23 bases between. The CDR3 spans 19 residues. This chain's CDR3 is CASSYHPSSAGFMNTEAFF. The CDR3 DNA follows: TGTGCCAGCAGTTATCACCCTAGCTCCGCAGGGTTCATGAACACTGAAGCTTTCTTT.

On this clonotype itself: Just one base apart from a much larger clone, this may be a read error. The rearrangement uses TRBV5-6 and TRBJ2-5; 10 bases are shared with TRBD2. Germline CDR1 is SGHDT and CDR2 is YYEEEE. The CDR3 is 16 amino acids. The CDR3 coding sequence is TGTGCCAGCGGCTTTCCAGCGGGGGGGGGGCAAGAGACCCAGTACTTC. Protein product: CASGFPAGGGQETQYF.

V and J are TRBV7-3 and TRBJ2-3; 7 bases map to TRBD2. The junction had 11 bases not matched to a gene; V was cut back by 6 bases and J by 11 bases. This CDR3 is 13 amino acids long. In germline, CDR1 is SGHTA, CDR2 FQGTGA. The CDR3 loop is CASRSGGAMQQYF. CDR3 DNA: TGTGCCAGCAGGTCGGGGGGAGCCATGCAGCAGTATTTT.

J is TRBJ2-1 and V is TRBV5-1, with D perhaps being TRBD1 or TRBD2 (6 bases each). The germline V gene has CDR1 SGHRS and CDR2 YFSETQ. This CDR3 contains 14 residues. V was clipped by 0 bases and J by 5 bases, with 9 bases between them. The CDR3 loop reads CASSLVGGHNEQFF. The DNA for the CDR3 is TGCGCCAGCAGCTTGGTGGGGGGCCACAATGAGCAGTTCTTC.

This clonotype was counted at least ten times. The chain uses TRBV9 and TRBJ1-2; maybe TRBD1 (5 bases). V lost 4 bases and J 0 bases, leaving 10 bases between the germline ends. Per germline, CDR1 SGDLS and CDR2 YYNGEE. The CDR3 totals 14 residues. This chain's CDR3 is CASSPGTANYGYTF. In nucleotides, the CDR3 is TGTGCCAGCAGCCCTGGGACTGCTAACTATGGCTACACCTTC.

This clonotype was seen repeatedly, ten times or more. The gene calls are TRBV2 and TRBJ1-2; D is undetermined. From germline, CDR1 is SNHLY and CDR2 FYNNEI. Trimming stripped 5 bases from V and 6 bases from J, with 19 bases between. This CDR3 region has 15 residues. Here the CDR3 reads CASSYGSQRTHGYTF. The CDR3 nucleotides are TGTGCCAGCAGTTATGGGTCCCAACGGACCCATGGCTACACCTTC.